These T cell receptor beta chains were read from a single sample in a study of T cells after somatic rescue of genetic block. Assay: immunoSEQ multiplex PCR; the TCRdb copy retains only in-frame clones and omits some. This sample has about 67,000 clones, with 90% to 95% found just once. Sequencing was performed on peripheral blood mononuclear cells (PBMCs). Receptors originate from a man in his forties or fifties. The CDR3 runs from the conserved cysteine through the conserved F or W.

V,J,CDR3
TRBV28,TRBJ2-1,CASSVTGKGFEEQFF
TRBV20-1,TRBJ1-1,CSASPHTEAFF
TRBV18,TRBJ2-3,CASSPTGADTQYF
TRBV6-5,TRBJ2-7,CASTAYWGNEQYF
TRBV9,TRBJ1-2,CASSHTGDGYTF
TRBV6-1,TRBJ2-5,CASSESMGGQETQYF
TRBV4-3,TRBJ2-1,CASSRTGTSLDEQFF
TRBV11-2,TRBJ1-5,CASSLDGARNQPQHF
TRBV2,TRBJ2-2,CASETFYGGRGEAGELFF
TRBV5-1,TRBJ2-6,CASSLVTGKISGANVLTF
TRBV7-6,TRBJ2-1,CASSSQGEQFF
TRBV10-2,TRBJ1-5,CASRGGWDQPQHF
TRBV5-4,TRBJ2-1,CASSLAIGTYNEQFF
TRBV5-4,TRBJ2-5,CASSTGTGGWETQYF
TRBV2,TRBJ2-5,CASRRDGGEETQYF
TRBV7-9,TRBJ2-1,CASSRVQGYNEQFF
TRBV5-5,TRBJ2-6,CASSLAGGTASGANVLTF
TRBV6-7,TRBJ2-7,CASSYGWGRVDEQYF
TRBV7-9,TRBJ1-2,CASSHDRNYGYTF
TRBV28,TRBJ1-2,CASSLDTGYGYTF
TRBV30,TRBJ2-7,CAWSAAQGQGAYEQYF
TRBV21-1,TRBJ2-7,CASSKDGGPGTSVSYEQYF
TRBV6-6,TRBJ1-1,CASSTDSLNTEAFF
TRBV4-1,TRBJ1-5,CASGSLGATGNYQPQHF
TRBV5-4,TRBJ1-2,CASSFSVANYGYTF
TRBV28,TRBJ2-7,CASSRGYSRYEQYF
TRBV4-2,TRBJ2-1,CASSQALASNNEQFF
TRBV6-6,TRBJ1-5,CASSYSDRGGNQPQHF
TRBV4-2,TRBJ2-7,CASSQDVPRGISYEQYF
TRBV6-6,TRBJ1-4,CASSPRGTNEKLFF
TRBV6-6,TRBJ2-5,CASRWGTGRETQYF
TRBV7-9,TRBJ1-3,CASSLAGTGIGNTIYF
TRBV13,TRBJ2-7,CASTPAGTGFYEQYF
TRBV21-1,TRBJ1-2,CASSHPPGGCYGYTF
TRBV6-1,TRBJ1-4,CASSEGGWNEKLFF
TRBV2,TRBJ2-7,CASSPDRGYEQYF
TRBV10-1,TRBJ2-7,CASSETGTGEKQYF
TRBV6-6,TRBJ2-3,CASSRFEGMGRDTQYF
TRBV7-9,TRBJ2-1,CASSSVGTSGRNSEQFF
TRBV4-1,TRBJ1-6,CASSQLYSPLHF
TRBV5-1,TRBJ1-1,CASSGVDRGTEAFF
TRBV28,TRBJ2-6,CASSLAANVLTF
TRBV7-9,TRBJ1-5,CASSQGLGNQPQHF
TRBV19,TRBJ1-4,CASNAPPGTTNEKLFF
TRBV5-1,TRBJ1-1,CASSFGLQGAGDTEAFF
TRBV5-1,TRBJ2-3,CASSLGGLAGDTQYF
TRBV4-3,TRBJ1-4,CASSQDGGGSNEKLFF
TRBV5-6,TRBJ2-5,CAGGRRQIQETQYF
TRBV4-1,TRBJ1-5,CASSQRQAINQPQHF
TRBV21-1,TRBJ2-5,CASSNIWAARWETQYF
TRBV23-1,TRBJ2-1,CAWGPRDLGSNEQFF
TRBV27,TRBJ2-2,CASSAGAGELFF
TRBV7-3,TRBJ2-5,CASSLTGQQETQYF
TRBV5-5,TRBJ1-5,CASSLEGQPNQPQHF
TRBV4-1,TRBJ2-3,CASSRTGQAMDTQYF
TRBV6-6,TRBJ1-6,CASTRVNSPLHF
TRBV6-5,TRBJ2-7,CASSLSGGLAYEQYF
TRBV7-2,TRBJ2-3,CASSLLGGSSTDTQYF
TRBV28,TRBJ1-5,CASSLSRSLYSNQPQHF